Listed here are 21 T cell receptor beta chains from one sample, sequenced in a study of graft-versus-host responses after intestinal transplantation. Using immunoSEQ multiplex PCR, the repertoire was profiled, and TCRdb retains in-frame clones only, with some absent. The data contain 85,000 to 95,000 clones, about 93% of them singletons. These receptors are not linked to any known antigen. The input for sequencing was unstimulated CD8+ T cells sorted from spleen or lymph node cells, taken before intestinal transplant. The receptors stem from a human donor who received an intestinal transplant.

The chain is built from TRBV6-1 and TRBJ2-7; 9 positions match TRBD1. V lost 6 bases to trimming and J lost 6 bases; unmatched junction nucleotides: 6. This CDR3 contains 13 residues. Germline V gives CDR1 MNHNS, CDR2 SASEGT. This CDR3 is CASSPGQGREQYF. DNA for the CDR3: TGTGCCAGCAGCCCGGGACAGGGTCGCGAGCAGTACTTC.

The genes are TRBV30 and TRBJ2-2, with a tentative D call TRBD1 (6 bases). The CDR3 is 13 residues long. The germline CDR1 and CDR2 sequences are GTSNPN and SVGIG (reference sequence). The V gene lost 5 bases and the J gene lost 1 base, with 8 bases spanning the gap. CDR3 nucleotides: TGTGCCTGGGTAGGGGGGAACACCGGGGAGCTGTTTTTT. Its protein product is CAWVGGNTGELFF.

This sequence joins TRBV7-8 and TRBJ2-5, with TRBD2 matching over 13 bases. The germline CDR1 and CDR2 sequences are SGHVS and FQNEAQ. The CDR3 has 18 residues. The trim removed 6 bases at V and 0 bases at J, leaving 10 bases unmatched. The DNA for the CDR3 is TGTGCCAGCAGTGTCCGGACTAGCGGGGGCCTATACCAAGAGACCCAGTACTTC. It codes for CASSVRTSGGLYQETQYF.

This sequence joins TRBV19 and TRBJ1-1, with D possibly matching TRBD1 (5 bases). V lost 3 bases and J lost 8, with 13 bases in between. Germline-derived CDR1 and CDR2 are LNHDA and SQIVND (reference sequence). The CDR3 sequence is 13 residues long. The CDR3 reads CASSISGVAEAFF. CDR3 DNA: TGTGCCAGTAGTATTTCGGGGGTGGCCGAAGCTTTCTTT.

The V call is TRBV11-2, the J call TRBJ2-7; D not resolved. The CDR3 is 13 amino acids. The germline CDR1 and CDR2 sequences are SGHAT and FQNNGV. V was pared by 0 bases and J by 0 bases, with 3 bases between. CDR3 nucleotide sequence: TGTGCCAGCAGCTTAGACAGCTCCTACGAGCAGTACTTC. Its translation: CASSLDSSYEQYF.

The chain is built from TRBV29-1 and TRBJ1-2, with 10 bases that match TRBD1. The CDR3 runs to 12 residues. J lost 6 bases, V lost 6 bases, and 4 bases had no gene match. The V gene's germline CDR1 is SQVTM and CDR2 ANQGSEA. The CDR3, as DNA: TGCAGCGTGGACAGGGGGGTGCATGGCTACACCTTC. As protein: CSVDRGVHGYTF.

The chain combines TRBV27 with TRBJ2-7; no clear D gene. V was trimmed by 4 bases and J by 3 bases, leaving 13 bases between them. Germline V CDR1 and CDR2: MNHEY, SMNVEV (reference sequence). The CDR3 is 14 residues long. Here the CDR3 DNA reads TGTGCCAGCAGTTCCTCCCCTGCCTACTACGAGCAGTACTTC. Translated: CASSSSPAYYEQYF.

The rearrangement links TRBV5-4 to TRBJ2-7, with 7 nucleotides matching TRBD2. The trim removed 9 bases at V and 4 bases at J, leaving 10 bases unmatched. This CDR3 is 13 amino acids long. Germline CDR1 and CDR2: SGHNT and YYREEE (reference sequence). The CDR3: CATSGSGVYEQYF. CDR3 in DNA: TGTGCCACCTCGGGGAGCGGGGTTTACGAGCAGTACTTC. The variable domain in full, with the rest retrieved from reference TRBV5-4 and TRBJ2-7, is ETGVTQSPTHLIKTRGQQVTLRCSSQSGHNTVSWYQQALGQGPQFIFQYYREEENGRGNFPPRFSGLQFPNYSSELNVNALELDDSALYLCATSGSGVYEQYFGPGTRLTVT.

The V call is TRBV6-6, the J call TRBJ2-5; D is unclear. CDR3 length: 14 amino acids. Looked up from germline, CDR1 is MNHNY and CDR2 is SVGAGI (reference sequence). Trimming stripped 0 bases from V and 3 bases from J, with 8 bases between. The CDR3 DNA sequence: TGTGCCAGCAGTTACTCGTTGTCGGAAGAGACCCAGTACTTC. This sequence encodes CASSYSLSEETQYF.

The chain employs TRBV6-5 and TRBJ1-2, with 8 bases matching TRBD1. Germline CDR1 and CDR2: MNHEY and SVGAGI. CDR3 size: 14 residues. Trimming cost V 2 bases and J 7 bases; bases outside gene matches: 6. The CDR3 DNA follows: TGTGCCAGCAGTTACGGACAGGGAATAAGTGGCTACACCTTC. Translated: CASSYGQGISGYTF.

The chain combines TRBV5-8 with TRBJ2-3; D may be TRBD1 (5 bases). CDR3 length: 14 residues. Trimming removed 0 bases at V and 2 bases at J, with 7 bases between. The germline CDR1 and CDR2 sequences are SGHTS and YDEGEE. As DNA, the CDR3 is TGTGCCAGCAGCTTGGGGGGCTTCACAGATACGCAGTATTTT. It is translated as CASSLGGFTDTQYF.

The gene calls are TRBV4-3 and TRBJ2-7; TRBD1 matches 10 bases. Looked up from germline, CDR1 is LGHNA and CDR2 is YSLEER. There are 18 residues in the CDR3. With 0 bases clipped from V and 5 bases from J, the junction kept 13 bases outside the gene matches. The CDR3 region is CASSQEVDRGLGYDEQYF. DNA of the CDR3: TGCGCCAGCAGCCAAGAAGTCGACAGGGGGCTAGGGTACGACGAGCAGTACTTC.

This clone occurred once. The chain uses TRBV9 and TRBJ2-1, with D perhaps TRBD1 (5 bases). Looked up from germline, CDR1 is SGDLS and CDR2 is YYNGEE. V was trimmed by 2 bases and J by 12 bases, leaving 15 bases between them. The CDR3 sequence is 13 residues long. In nucleotides, the CDR3 is TGTGCCAGCAGCGTCGATGGATCCCAGGGGCAGTTCTTC. Protein product: CASSVDGSQGQFF.

The rearrangement uses TRBV6-8 and TRBJ1-6; D gene unclear. V dropped 6 bases and J dropped 7 bases, with 16 bases sitting between them. CDR1 and CDR2 (germline): MNHGY, SAAAGT. This CDR3 spans 15 amino acids. The CDR3 is CASSHPHSVNSPLHF. The CDR3 DNA follows: TGTGCCAGCAGCCACCCGCACAGTGTCAATTCACCCCTCCACTTT.

The genes are TRBV4-3 and TRBJ2-7, with 7 bases identical to TRBD1. Germline CDR1 reads LGHNA; CDR2 reads YSLEER. V gave up 0 bases and J gave up 2 bases; unmatched junction bases: 4. The CDR3 loop spans 15 amino acids. The chain's CDR3 is CASSQDRDRTYEQYF. CDR3 sequence (DNA): TGCGCCAGCAGCCAAGACCGGGACAGAACCTACGAGCAGTACTTC.

The rearrangement uses TRBV7-9 and TRBJ1-2; 7 bases agree with TRBD1. Losses at the gene ends were 5 bases for V and 1 base for J; bases not matched to a gene: 7. The CDR3 is made up of 15 amino acids. Per germline, CDR1 SEHNR and CDR2 FQNEAQ (reference sequence). The CDR3 DNA follows: TGTGCCAGCAGCGATGAGGGGACAGATAACTATGGCTACACCTTC. It encodes CASSDEGTDNYGYTF.

The count of this clone is one. This chain uses TRBV7-2 with TRBJ2-7, with D maybe TRBD2 (5 bases). The CDR3 runs to 13 residues. V was pared by 1 base and J by 3 bases, with 7 bases between. Germline values: CDR1 SGHTA, CDR2 FQGNSA. Here the CDR3 DNA reads TGTGCCAGCAGCTTAGTCCGGGGCTACGAGCAGTACTTC. It codes for CASSLVRGYEQYF.

The chain links TRBV5-6 to TRBJ1-2; 9 bases are shared with TRBD1. In germline, CDR1 is SGHDT, CDR2 YYEEEE. The length of the CDR3 is 15 residues. Trimming took 0 bases from V and 6 from J; bases not matched to a gene: 6. CDR3 nucleotides: TGTGCCAGCAGCTTGGGGGGGACAGGGATAGATGGCTACACCTTC. Translation gives CASSLGGTGIDGYTF.

This clone has just one count. The chain employs TRBV4-3 and TRBJ2-7; 8 positions match TRBD2. Germline assignment: CDR1 LGHNA and CDR2 YSLEER. The CDR3 spans 13 residues. V trimming: 4 bases; J trimming: 5 bases; junction bases outside the gene matches: 4. CDR3 residues: CASSPKRGNEQYF. CDR3 in DNA: TGCGCCAGCAGCCCGAAGCGGGGGAACGAGCAGTACTTC.

This chain links TRBV4-2 with TRBJ1-2; D is unclear. The CDR3 sequence is 15 residues long. V was clipped by 2 bases and J by 6 bases, with 16 bases between them. Germline CDR1 reads LGHNA; CDR2 reads YNFKEQ. DNA of the CDR3: TGTGCCAGCAGCCAATTAACGAGGGCCAACGATGGCTACACCTTC. Translation gives CASSQLTRANDGYTF.

This chain uses TRBV27 with TRBJ1-1; no clear D gene. V lost 3 bases, J lost 1 base, and 6 bases lay in between. This CDR3 region has 13 residues. Germline V gives CDR1 MNHEY, CDR2 SMNVEV (reference sequence). CDR3 coding DNA: TGTGCCAGCAGTTTTTCAGGGAACACTGAAGCTTTCTTT. The encoded protein is CASSFSGNTEAFF.